This T cell receptor (beta chain) was sequenced during a study of OX40 agonist ivuxolimab in advanced cancers. The investigators sampled blood at baseline, at cycle 4 day 1, and at cycle 7 day 1. Profiled with immunoSEQ multiplex PCR; TCRdb holds only in-frame clones, not every one. The table lists about 83,000 clones, roughly nine tenths of them singletons. This CDR3 contains 15 residues. V shed 4 bases and J 3 bases; nucleotides not matched to a gene: 6. Germline V gene lookup returns CDR1 MNHNS and CDR2 SASEGT. The gene calls are TRBV6-1 and TRBJ1-5; 7 bases line up with TRBD1. The sequence came from an adult with an advanced solid tumor such as melanoma, head and neck, liver or kidney cancer. The specimen comprised CD4+ or CD8+ T cells sorted from blood, sampled in a trial of the OX40 agonist ivuxolimab. CDR3 DNA sequence: TGTGCCAGCAGTGCGGACAGGTTCCACAATCAGCCCCAGCATTTT. Amino acid sequence: CASSADRFHNQPQHF.